These 14 T cell receptor beta chains were sequenced from one sample in a study of T-cell memory formation after mild COVID-19. TCRdb called the 5' RACE reads again in MiXCR, with one record for every CDR3 protein. The profile shows 500,000 to 550,000 distinct CDR3 sequences, about 20% of them singletons. Sequenced material: PBMCs or a T cell subset sorted from them (not recorded which). The receptors here all came from an adult woman who had mild COVID-19 (a few samples of this study predate the infection). Cell type and time point are not known.

CDR3 sequence: CASSLDATALSGANVLTF. The CDR3 nucleotides read TGCGCCAGCAGCTTGGACGCGACAGCCCTCTCTGGGGCCAACGTCCTGACTTTC. The V gene is TRBV5-1, the J gene TRBJ2-6; maybe TRBD1 (5 bases). Trimming pared 0 bases from V and 0 bases from J, leaving 13 bases between. There are 18 residues in the CDR3. Germline-derived CDR1 and CDR2 are SGHRS and YFSETQ.

The chain is built from TRBV18 and TRBJ1-2; D is ambiguous. The ends were cut back, 0 bases at V and 1 base at J, with 6 bases in the middle. The CDR3 loop spans 14 amino acids. CDR1 is KGHSH, CDR2 LQKENI, per germline. CDR3 DNA: TGTGCCAGCTCACCACCGGGGTATAACTATGGCTACACCTTC. It encodes CASSPPGYNYGYTF.

In this sample, this clonotype turned up many times. The CDR3 coding sequence is TGTGCCAGCAGTTTTTCGGGGGGCGCCTACAATGAGCAGTTCTTC. Translating it yields CASSFSGGAYNEQFF. V and J are TRBV12-3 or TRBV12-4 and TRBJ2-1; D is perhaps TRBD2 (7 bases). V lost 3 bases to trimming and J lost 2 bases, with 11 bases between them. This CDR3 is built from 15 residues.

The chain joins TRBV11-2 to TRBJ2-2, with 8 bases lining up with TRBD2. The CDR3 sequence is 16 residues long. V lost 5 bases and J lost 3; bases outside the gene matches: 8. Germline V gene sequence: CDR1 SGHAT, CDR2 FQNNGV. CDR3 region: CASSRLTGGHTGELFF. The CDR3 DNA is TGTGCCAGCAGCCGTCTAACGGGGGGGCACACCGGGGAGCTGTTTTTT.

The rearrangement joins TRBV5-6 to TRBJ1-3; D not resolved. The CDR3 length is 14 residues. V was cut by 0 bases and J by 5 bases, with 9 bases left in between. Germline loops: CDR1 SGHDT, CDR2 YYEEEE. Here the CDR3 reads CASSLVGSRNTIYF. In nucleotides, the CDR3 is TGTGCCAGCAGCTTGGTGGGCAGCCGAAACACCATATATTTT.

This clonotype was picked up a small number of times. V usage is TRBV6-6 and J usage is TRBJ2-3, with 9 bases fitting TRBD1. The CDR3 has 15 amino acids. V shed 2 bases and J 3 bases; nucleotides not matched to a gene: 3. Germline CDR1 is MNHNY and CDR2 is SVGAGI (reference sequence). CDR3 region: CASSYMGQGTDTQYF. CDR3 DNA sequence: TGTGCCAGCAGTTACATGGGACAGGGAACAGATACGCAGTATTTT.

This clonotype was observed a few times. This sequence joins TRBV12-5 and TRBJ2-3, with D hard to call. Germline V gene sequence: CDR1 LGHNT, CDR2 FRNRAP. With 6 bases removed from V and 1 base from J, the gap between germline ends came to 11 bases. The CDR3 runs 14 residues. The CDR3, as DNA: TGTGCTAGTGGCCCGTCCCTTCGCACAGATACGCAGTATTTT. Its protein product is CASGPSLRTDTQYF.

The chain links TRBV7-9 to TRBJ1-2; D is perhaps TRBD1 (5 bases). CDR3 length: 13 amino acids. V was shortened by 5 bases and J by 5 bases, with 12 bases between the two germline ends. Germline V gene lookup returns CDR1 SEHNR and CDR2 FQNEAQ (reference sequence). CDR3 sequence (DNA): TGTGCCAGCAGCCCCGGGACCCAGTATGGCTACACCTTC. It codes for CASSPGTQYGYTF.

This clonotype was seen a few times. The CDR3 DNA is TGTGCCTGGAGTACTGGTACCAACACCGGGGAGCTGTTTTTT. Translated: CAWSTGTNTGELFF. The J gene is TRBJ2-2, the V gene TRBV30; no clear D. CDR3 size: 14 residues. Germline assignment: CDR1 GTSNPN and CDR2 SVGIG (reference sequence). V lost 2 bases, J lost 2 bases, and 9 bases lay in between.

This clonotype was found a few times. CDR3 sequence: CASSFGIRTEAFF. The CDR3 DNA sequence: TGTGCCAGCAGTTTCGGAATTCGCACTGAAGCTTTCTTT. The genes are TRBV6-6 and TRBJ1-1, with D unclear. The length of the CDR3 is 13 residues. CDR1 MNHNY and CDR2 SVGAGI come from the germline V gene (reference sequence). Between the trimmed V and J ends, which lost 4 bases and 4 bases, there was a span of 10 bases.

The genes are TRBV5-1 and TRBJ1-1; D not resolved. Per germline, CDR1 SGHRS and CDR2 YFSETQ. Trimming removed 1 base at V and 0 bases at J, with 7 bases between. This CDR3 is built from 14 residues. The CDR3 sequence: CASSLTILNTEAFF. CDR3 in DNA: TGCGCCAGCAGCTTGACGATTCTGAACACTGAAGCTTTCTTT.

This clonotype appeared a few times. The rearrangement links TRBV24-1 to TRBJ2-2; D is unresolved. V lost 4 bases and J lost 1, with 9 bases in between. The CDR3 has 15 residues. Per the germline V gene, CDR1 is KGHDR and CDR2 is SFDVKD. The CDR3 here is CATSDPRGNTGELFF. Written as DNA, the CDR3 is TGTGCCACCAGTGACCCCAGAGGGAACACCGGGGAGCTGTTTTTT.

V usage is TRBV25-1 and J usage is TRBJ2-5, with TRBD1 identical over 7 bases. J gave up 2 bases and V 5 bases, and 5 bases lay outside the gene matches. Germline CDR1 MGHDK, CDR2 SYGVNS. The CDR3 totals 14 residues. CDR3 residues: CASSPWDSQETQYF. CDR3 coding DNA: TGTGCCAGCAGTCCTTGGGACAGTCAAGAGACCCAGTACTTC.

The chain employs TRBV20-1 and TRBJ1-5; 7 bases match TRBD1. The CDR3 has 13 residues. With V trimmed by 3 bases and J by 4 bases, 3 bases remained unmatched. Germline loops: CDR1 DFQATT, CDR2 SNEGSKA (reference sequence). The CDR3, as DNA: TGCAGTGCTAGTTGGGACAGTAATCAGCCCCAGCATTTT. This codes for CSASWDSNQPQHF.